This T cell receptor (beta chain) was observed in a study of blood T cell repertoires in COVID-19 (dated by TCRdb to 2020 to 2022). Background for the entire study: Collaborator samples came from the United States, Italy and Spain and covered acute and convalescent phases of COVID-19. The material from the prospective study consisted of cDNA or gDNA derived from T cells, B-cell-depleted T cells, or PBMCs. Subjects who had been exposed to COVID-19, were actively infected with it, or had recovered from it provided the deeply sampled blood TCRbeta repertoires that made up the dataset. A freely available public database, intended as a resource for researchers studying the immune response to SARS-CoV-2, is where the repertoires were released. Samples were obtained from the ongoing ImmuneRACE study (first 160 participants) and from 1,254 subjects provided by 6 global collaborators. A de-identified subject ID, COVID-19 status, age in years and sex were almost always included in the sample metadata. HLA class I and class II types, where available, came from metadata supplied by the sample provider rather than from assay-based typing.

Whole blood was collected in K2EDTA tubes by collaborating institutions according to the institutions' own protocols. Collaborator samples were shipped for TCRbeta analysis as frozen whole blood, isolated PBMCs, or DNA extracted from either sample type. Regarding this clone: There is no known antigen for this receptor. Nothing much larger sits one base from this clone, and base qualities are not available.

TCRbeta CDR3 regions were amplified from genomic DNA using the immunoSEQ Assay, a bias-controlled multiplex PCR. The paper's data handling went like this. Within the assay, amplification of reference gene primers was used to estimate how many nucleated cells each sample contained. Sequence reads were collapsed and filtered to measure the absolute abundance of every unique TCRbeta CDR3 rearrangement. For each sample, productive Simpson clonality was calculated by taking the square root of Simpson's diversity index across productive rearrangements. Held by TCRdb, this immuneACCESS table contains in-frame sequences only and omits some clones. Under half of the omission traces to an unresolved V gene where checked; the cause of the rest is unknown. The V and J calls and clone size are taken from that table; D and trimming were inferred from the DNA. The sample table records tens of thousands of clones; 70% to 90% of these occur just once. In total, the top ten clones hold around 5% of the sample.

From the cysteine through the phenylalanine, the CDR3 covers 15 amino acids. The sequence is cut down to CDR3 DNA, 45 bases in frame from base 1. Here V drops 4 bases and J drops 2 bases, and the junction holds 6 bases not matched to any gene. From a lookup of the germline V gene (reference sequence), CDR1 and CDR2 are MNHNY and SVGAGI. General study outcomes and caveats: How much clinical and demographic metadata was included differed by source and by participant, and the metadata was provided uncurated.

This TCR derives from a woman of 80 years or more with active COVID-19. Source material: peripheral blood. The chain is encoded by TRBV6-6 joined to TRBJ2-7, with 9 middle bases fitting TRBD2. For the CDR3, the sequence is CASSFSGGRAYEQYF. The DNA is TGTGCCAGCAGTTTTAGCGGGGGACGGGCCTACGAGCAGTACTTC.